The rows below give T cell receptor beta chains drawn from one sample of a study of OX40 agonist ivuxolimab in advanced cancers. The data were produced by immunoSEQ multiplex PCR, yet TCRdb's version contains in-frame clones alone and is incomplete. The sample consists of 80,000 or so clones, approximately 85% of them appearing once. Sequenced material: CD4+ or CD8+ T cells sorted from blood, taken in a trial of the OX40 agonist ivuxolimab. These receptors were collected from an adult with an advanced solid tumor such as melanoma, head and neck, liver or kidney cancer. The CDR3 runs from the conserved cysteine through the conserved F or W. A D gene is named only where the DNA matches it firmly. Not every row has a clone size; where given, it reads once, few, many or a size class.

length: 17
size: -
V: TRBV29-1
D: TRBD1
J: TRBJ1-4
DNA: TGCAGCGTCTCCGGGACAGGGTGGGGTATCGGTGGTGAAAAACTGTTTTTT
CDR3: CSVSGTGWGIGGEKLFF

length: 14
size: once
V: TRBV6-1
D: -
J: TRBJ2-3
DNA: TGTGCCAGCGGAGACGGTAGCGGCACAGATACGCAGTATTTT
CDR3: CASGDGSGTDTQYF

length: 15
size: few
V: TRBV7-7
D: TRBD2
J: TRBJ2-1
DNA: TGTGCCAGCAGCTTACATTCTAGCGGGACGACCGAGCAGTTCTTC
CDR3: CASSLHSSGTTEQFF

length: 11
size: -
V: TRBV28
D: TRBD1
J: TRBJ1-5
DNA: TGTGCCAACGGGCAGGGGGTTCCCCAGCATTTT
CDR3: CANGQGVPQHF

length: 15
size: -
V: TRBV21-1
D: -
J: TRBJ1-1
DNA: TGTGCCAGCAGCAAAGTCCAGCCATCGAACACTGAAGCTTTCTTT
CDR3: CASSKVQPSNTEAFF

length: 14
size: -
V: TRBV5-1
D: TRBD1
J: TRBJ1-1
DNA: TGCGCCAGCAGCTTGACCGACAGGGGGACTGAAGCTTTCTTT
CDR3: CASSLTDRGTEAFF

length: 14
size: -
V: TRBV5-1
D: -
J: TRBJ2-1
DNA: TGCGCCAGCACCGCGGCGCCAGGAGCGCGTGAGCAGTTCTTC
CDR3: CASTAAPGAREQFF

length: 15
size: -
V: TRBV7-2
D: TRBD2
J: TRBJ2-7
DNA: TGTGCCAGCAGCTTAGGAGGACTAGCCAGCTACGAGCAGTACTTC
CDR3: CASSLGGLASYEQYF

length: 11
size: -
V: TRBV5-6
D: -
J: TRBJ2-7
DNA: TGTGCCAGCAGCTTGGGGTACGAGCAGTACTTC
CDR3: CASSLGYEQYF

length: 12
size: -
V: TRBV29-1
D: TRBD2
J: TRBJ2-5
DNA: TGCAGCGTAACTAGCGCCAGAGGGACCCAGTACTTC
CDR3: CSVTSARGTQYF

length: 14
size: once
V: TRBV6-5
D: -
J: TRBJ1-6
DNA: TGTGCCAGCAGGATGGCAGGGAAAAATTCACCCCTCCACTTT
CDR3: CASRMAGKNSPLHF

length: 15
size: few
V: TRBV6-5
D: TRBD1
J: TRBJ1-3
DNA: TGTGCCAGCGGCGGCCGGACAGGGGAAGGAAACACCATATATTTT
CDR3: CASGGRTGEGNTIYF

length: 15
size: -
V: TRBV6-5
D: TRBD2
J: TRBJ2-1
DNA: TGTGCCAGCAGTTACTCGGGAGGGCAAAACAATGAGCAGTTCTTC
CDR3: CASSYSGGQNNEQFF

length: 20
size: -
V: TRBV18
D: TRBD2
J: TRBJ2-1
DNA: TGTGCCAGCTCACCACCTGATATCGGACTAGCGGGATTAGTCTACAATGAGCAGTTCTTC
CDR3: CASSPPDIGLAGLVYNEQFF

length: 12
size: -
V: TRBV5-1
D: -
J: TRBJ2-7
DNA: TGCGCCAGCAGCTTGCGCCTCGGCGAGCAGTACTTC
CDR3: CASSLRLGEQYF

length: 12
size: -
V: TRBV30
D: -
J: TRBJ1-2
DNA: TGTGCCTGGAGTTTCGGGACGCTCGGCTACACCTTC
CDR3: CAWSFGTLGYTF

length: 15
size: -
V: TRBV18
D: TRBD1
J: TRBJ1-4
DNA: TGTGCCAGCTCACCACCGGACAGGGGTAGGGAAAAACTGTTTTTT
CDR3: CASSPPDRGREKLFF

length: 13
size: -
V: TRBV28
D: -
J: TRBJ1-2
DNA: TGTGCCAGCACACAGGTGGGGTTCGGAGGCTACACCTTC
CDR3: CASTQVGFGGYTF

length: 17
size: -
V: TRBV7-8
D: -
J: TRBJ2-2
DNA: TGTGCCAGCAGCTATTACAGTCAACCCAGCCCAACCGGGGAGCTGTTTTTT
CDR3: CASSYYSQPSPTGELFF

length: 16
size: few
V: TRBV27
D: -
J: TRBJ1-3
DNA: TGTGCCAGCAGTTCGGATCAGGGAATCGGTGGAAACACCATATATTTT
CDR3: CASSSDQGIGGNTIYF

length: 13
size: -
V: TRBV5-1
D: TRBD1
J: TRBJ1-2
DNA: TGCGCCAGCAGCCCGACAGGGGAGCATGGCTACACCTTC
CDR3: CASSPTGEHGYTF

length: 17
size: -
V: TRBV4-2
D: TRBD1
J: TRBJ1-3
DNA: TGTGCCAGCAGCCAAGATGGGACAGGGAGTAGAAGTAACACCATATATTTT
CDR3: CASSQDGTGSRSNTIYF

length: 15
size: few
V: TRBV7-2
D: TRBD1
J: TRBJ2-3
DNA: TGTGCCAGCAGCCCCCGCACAGGGGGCACAGATACGCAGTATTTT
CDR3: CASSPRTGGTDTQYF

length: 15
size: -
V: TRBV15
D: -
J: TRBJ1-4
DNA: TGTGCCACCAGCAGAGATCGGGGGGCCGGTGAAAAACTGTTTTTT
CDR3: CATSRDRGAGEKLFF

length: 15
size: -
V: TRBV6-4
D: -
J: TRBJ2-2
DNA: TGTGCCAGCAGAGGACTACCTCCGAACACCGGGGAGCTGTTTTTT
CDR3: CASRGLPPNTGELFF

length: 14
size: -
V: TRBV5-5
D: TRBD1
J: TRBJ1-1
DNA: TGTGCCAGCAGACACACTGGGACAGCAGCAGAAGCTTTCTTT
CDR3: CASRHTGTAAEAFF

length: 16
size: once
V: TRBV6-6
D: TRBD1
J: TRBJ2-2
DNA: TGTGCCAGCAGCGAGGGCCCGGGACAGGGGGCCGGGGAGCTGTTTTTT
CDR3: CASSEGPGQGAGELFF

length: 12
size: -
V: TRBV30
D: -
J: TRBJ1-1
DNA: TGTGCCTGGAGTGTAACGGGGGGAGAAGCTTTCTTT
CDR3: CAWSVTGGEAFF

length: 15
size: -
V: TRBV5-8
D: -
J: TRBJ2-7
DNA: TGTGCCAGCAGCTTTACGACGGGCAGGACCTACGAGCAGTACTTC
CDR3: CASSFTTGRTYEQYF

length: 15
size: -
V: TRBV6-5
D: TRBD1
J: TRBJ2-7
DNA: TGTGCCAGCAGTTTGAAGGGGGCGCTGGGTTACGAGCAGTACTTC
CDR3: CASSLKGALGYEQYF

length: 14
size: -
V: TRBV6-7
D: TRBD2
J: TRBJ2-7
DNA: TGTGCCAGCAGTCAGGGGCTAGCGGGACACGAGCAGTACTTC
CDR3: CASSQGLAGHEQYF

length: 14
size: -
V: TRBV6-5
D: TRBD2
J: TRBJ2-3
DNA: TGTGCCAGCAATCAGCGGGGGGAGTCAGATACGCAGTATTTT
CDR3: CASNQRGESDTQYF

length: 16
size: -
V: TRBV11-2
D: TRBD2
J: TRBJ2-1
DNA: TGTGCCAGCAGCTTATCCGGGACTAGAGTATTCAATGAGCAGTTCTTC
CDR3: CASSLSGTRVFNEQFF

length: 16
size: -
V: TRBV5-4
D: -
J: TRBJ2-6
DNA: TGTGCCAGCAGCTGGGGCATCCTCTCTGGGGCCAACGTCCTGACTTTC
CDR3: CASSWGILSGANVLTF

length: 15
size: once
V: TRBV7-9
D: -
J: TRBJ2-3
DNA: TGTGCCAGCAGCTTAAGAGCGGCTAGCACAGATACGCAGTATTTT
CDR3: CASSLRAASTDTQYF

length: 13
size: -
V: TRBV30
D: -
J: TRBJ1-5
DNA: TGTGCCTGGAGTTCCCATATCAATCAGCCCCAGCATTTT
CDR3: CAWSSHINQPQHF

length: 15
size: -
V: TRBV10-1
D: -
J: TRBJ1-2
DNA: TGCGCCAGCAGTGAAGGGAGCCCTCGGGGGTATGGCTACACCTTC
CDR3: CASSEGSPRGYGYTF

length: 14
size: -
V: TRBV30
D: TRBD1
J: TRBJ2-5
DNA: TGTGCCTATACAGGGGGCGAAAGCCAAGAGACCCAGTACTTC
CDR3: CAYTGGESQETQYF

length: 15
size: -
V: TRBV19
D: TRBD2
J: TRBJ2-2
DNA: TGTGCCAGTAGTACCCGGACTAGATTCACCGGGGAGCTGTTTTTT
CDR3: CASSTRTRFTGELFF

length: 14
size: once
V: TRBV19
D: TRBD1
J: TRBJ2-7
DNA: TGTGCCAGTAGTACCGGACAGGTCACCTACGAGCAGTACTTC
CDR3: CASSTGQVTYEQYF

length: 16
size: -
V: TRBV21-1
D: -
J: TRBJ2-3
DNA: TGTGCCAGCAGCCGGAAGATAGCTACAGTCCAAGATACGCAGTATTTT
CDR3: CASSRKIATVQDTQYF

length: 13
size: few
V: TRBV2
D: -
J: TRBJ1-2
DNA: TGTGCCAGCACTCCTGAGTACCCGGGTGGCTACACCTTC
CDR3: CASTPEYPGGYTF

length: 13
size: -
V: TRBV18
D: -
J: TRBJ2-1
DNA: TGTGCCAGCTCTCCGGGCGGGGTCAATGAGCAGTTCTTC
CDR3: CASSPGGVNEQFF

length: 15
size: -
V: TRBV2
D: -
J: TRBJ1-1
DNA: TGTGCCAGCAGGGGGGACGAGAGATTGAACACTGAAGCTTTCTTT
CDR3: CASRGDERLNTEAFF

length: 16
size: -
V: TRBV6-1
D: -
J: TRBJ2-1
DNA: TGTGCCAGCAGTGAGGGGACTCCCACTGACCACAATGAGCAGTTCTTC
CDR3: CASSEGTPTDHNEQFF

length: 14
size: -
V: TRBV27
D: TRBD1
J: TRBJ1-2
DNA: TGTGCCAGCAGGGGGTCGGGACAGAACTATGGCTACACCTTC
CDR3: CASRGSGQNYGYTF

length: 10
size: -
V: TRBV20-1
D: -
J: TRBJ2-7
DNA: TGCAGTGCTAAGGCCTACGAGCAGTACTTC
CDR3: CSAKAYEQYF

length: 13
size: -
V: TRBV5-4
D: -
J: TRBJ1-1
DNA: TGTGCCAGCAGCTTGTTCCTGGGCACTGAAGCTTTCTTT
CDR3: CASSLFLGTEAFF

length: 14
size: once
V: TRBV18
D: TRBD1
J: TRBJ2-1
DNA: TGTGCCAGCACCACGGGACAGGGATTTAGTGAGCAGTTCTTC
CDR3: CASTTGQGFSEQFF